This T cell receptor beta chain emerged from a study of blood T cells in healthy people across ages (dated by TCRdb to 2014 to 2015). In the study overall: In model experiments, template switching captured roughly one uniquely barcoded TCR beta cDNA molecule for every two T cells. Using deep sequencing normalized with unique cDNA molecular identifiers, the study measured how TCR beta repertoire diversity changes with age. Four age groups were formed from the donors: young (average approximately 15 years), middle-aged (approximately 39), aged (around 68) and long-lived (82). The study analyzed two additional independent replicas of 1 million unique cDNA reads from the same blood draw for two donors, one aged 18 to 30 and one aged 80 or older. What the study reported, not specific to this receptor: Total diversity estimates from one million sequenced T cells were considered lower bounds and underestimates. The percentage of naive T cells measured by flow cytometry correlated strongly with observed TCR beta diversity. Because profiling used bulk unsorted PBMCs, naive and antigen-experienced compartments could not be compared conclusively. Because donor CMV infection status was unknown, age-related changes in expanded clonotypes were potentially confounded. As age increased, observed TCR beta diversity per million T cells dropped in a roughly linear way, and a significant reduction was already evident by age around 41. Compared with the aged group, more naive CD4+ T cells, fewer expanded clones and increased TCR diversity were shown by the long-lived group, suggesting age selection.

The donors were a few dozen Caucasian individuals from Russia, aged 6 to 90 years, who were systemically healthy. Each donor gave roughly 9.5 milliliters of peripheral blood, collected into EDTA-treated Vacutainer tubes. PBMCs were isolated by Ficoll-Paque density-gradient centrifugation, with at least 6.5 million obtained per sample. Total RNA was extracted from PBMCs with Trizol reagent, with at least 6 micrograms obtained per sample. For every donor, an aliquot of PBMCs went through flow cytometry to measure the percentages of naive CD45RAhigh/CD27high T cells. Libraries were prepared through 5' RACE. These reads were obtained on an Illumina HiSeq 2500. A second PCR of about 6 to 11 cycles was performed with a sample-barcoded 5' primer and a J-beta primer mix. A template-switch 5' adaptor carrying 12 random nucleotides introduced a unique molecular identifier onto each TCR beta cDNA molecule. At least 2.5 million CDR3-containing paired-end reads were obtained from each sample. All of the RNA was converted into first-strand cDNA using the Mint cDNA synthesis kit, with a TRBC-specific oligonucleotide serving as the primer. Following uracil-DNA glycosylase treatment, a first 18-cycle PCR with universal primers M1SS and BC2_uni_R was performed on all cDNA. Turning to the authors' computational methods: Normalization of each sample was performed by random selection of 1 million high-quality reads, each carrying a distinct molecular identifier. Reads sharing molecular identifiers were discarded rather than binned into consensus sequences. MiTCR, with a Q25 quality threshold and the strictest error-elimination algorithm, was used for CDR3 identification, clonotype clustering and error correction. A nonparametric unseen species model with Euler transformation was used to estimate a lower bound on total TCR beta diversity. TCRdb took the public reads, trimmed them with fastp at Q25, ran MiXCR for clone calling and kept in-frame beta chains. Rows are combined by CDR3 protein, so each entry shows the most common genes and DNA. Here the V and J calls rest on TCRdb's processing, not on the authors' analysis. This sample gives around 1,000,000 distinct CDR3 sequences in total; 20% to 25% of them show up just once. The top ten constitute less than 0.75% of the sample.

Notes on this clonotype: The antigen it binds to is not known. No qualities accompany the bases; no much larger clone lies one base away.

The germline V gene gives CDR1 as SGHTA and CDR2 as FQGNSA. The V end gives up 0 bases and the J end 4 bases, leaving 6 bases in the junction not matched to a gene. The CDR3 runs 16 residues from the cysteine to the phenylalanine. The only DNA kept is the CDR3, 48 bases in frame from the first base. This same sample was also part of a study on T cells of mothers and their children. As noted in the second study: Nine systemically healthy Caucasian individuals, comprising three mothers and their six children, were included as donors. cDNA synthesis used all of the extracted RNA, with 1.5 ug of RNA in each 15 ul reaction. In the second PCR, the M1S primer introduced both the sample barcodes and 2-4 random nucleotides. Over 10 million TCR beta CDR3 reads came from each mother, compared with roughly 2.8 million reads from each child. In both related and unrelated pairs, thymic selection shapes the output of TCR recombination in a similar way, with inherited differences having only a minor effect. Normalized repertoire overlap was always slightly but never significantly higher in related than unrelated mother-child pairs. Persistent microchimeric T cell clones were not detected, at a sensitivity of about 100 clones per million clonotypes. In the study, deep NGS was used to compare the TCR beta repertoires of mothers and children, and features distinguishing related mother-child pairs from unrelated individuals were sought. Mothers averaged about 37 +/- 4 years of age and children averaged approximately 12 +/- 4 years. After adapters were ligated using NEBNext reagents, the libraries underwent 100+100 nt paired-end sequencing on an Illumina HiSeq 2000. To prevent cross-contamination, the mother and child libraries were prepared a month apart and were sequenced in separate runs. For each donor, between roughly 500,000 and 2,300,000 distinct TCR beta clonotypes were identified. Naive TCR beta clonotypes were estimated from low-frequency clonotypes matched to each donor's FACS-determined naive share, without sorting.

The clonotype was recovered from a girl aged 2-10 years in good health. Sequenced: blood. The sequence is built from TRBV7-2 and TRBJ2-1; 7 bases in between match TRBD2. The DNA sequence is TGTGCCAGCAGCTTAGCGGGCAGCGGGAATTACAATGAGCAGTTCTTC. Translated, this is CASSLAGSGNYNEQFF. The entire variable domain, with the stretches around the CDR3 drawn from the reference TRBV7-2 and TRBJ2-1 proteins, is GAGVSQSPSNKVTEKGKDVELRCDPISGHTALYWYRQSLGQGLEFLIYFQGNSAPDKSGLPSDRFSAERTGGSVSTLTIQRTQQEDSAVYLCASSLAGSGNYNEQFFGPGTRLTVL.